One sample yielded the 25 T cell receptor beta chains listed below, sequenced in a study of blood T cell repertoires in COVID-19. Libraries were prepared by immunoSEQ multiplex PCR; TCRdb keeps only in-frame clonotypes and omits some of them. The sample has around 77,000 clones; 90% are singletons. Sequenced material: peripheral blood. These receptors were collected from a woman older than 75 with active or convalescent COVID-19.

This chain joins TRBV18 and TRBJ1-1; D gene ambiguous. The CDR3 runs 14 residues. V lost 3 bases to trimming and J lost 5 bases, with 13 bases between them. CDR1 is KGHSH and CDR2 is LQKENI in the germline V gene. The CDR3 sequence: CASSPLDPRTEAFF. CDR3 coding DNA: TGTGCCAGCTCACCCCTCGACCCGAGGACTGAAGCTTTCTTT.

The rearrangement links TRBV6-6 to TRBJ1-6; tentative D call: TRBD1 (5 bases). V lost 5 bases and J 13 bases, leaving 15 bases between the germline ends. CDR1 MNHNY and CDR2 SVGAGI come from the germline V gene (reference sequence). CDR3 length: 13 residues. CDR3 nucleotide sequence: TGTGCCAGCAGTCCGGACGGGGGTCGGCCCCTCCACTTT. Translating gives CASSPDGGRPLHF.

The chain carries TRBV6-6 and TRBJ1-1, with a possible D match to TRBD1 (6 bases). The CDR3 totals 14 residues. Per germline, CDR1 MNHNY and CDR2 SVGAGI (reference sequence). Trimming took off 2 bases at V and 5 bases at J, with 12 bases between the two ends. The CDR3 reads CASSYGGAVTEAFF. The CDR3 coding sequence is TGTGCCAGCAGTTACGGGGGGGCAGTTACTGAAGCTTTCTTT.

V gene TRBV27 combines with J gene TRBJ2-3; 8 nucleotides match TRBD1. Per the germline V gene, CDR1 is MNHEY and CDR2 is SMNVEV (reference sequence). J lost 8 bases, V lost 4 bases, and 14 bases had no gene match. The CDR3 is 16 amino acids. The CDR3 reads CASSSRPGQGLITQYF. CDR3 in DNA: TGTGCCAGCAGTTCACGCCCAGGACAGGGTCTAATTACGCAGTATTTT.

The CDR3 sequence: CSVTWGGQNTEAFF. CDR3 in DNA: TGCAGCGTCACCTGGGGGGGACAGAACACTGAAGCTTTCTTT. This chain uses TRBV29-1 with TRBJ1-1; the D gene is possibly TRBD1 (6 bases). V lost 6 bases, J lost 1 base, and 15 bases lay in between. The CDR3 covers 14 residues. Germline loops: CDR1 SQVTM, CDR2 ANQGSEA.

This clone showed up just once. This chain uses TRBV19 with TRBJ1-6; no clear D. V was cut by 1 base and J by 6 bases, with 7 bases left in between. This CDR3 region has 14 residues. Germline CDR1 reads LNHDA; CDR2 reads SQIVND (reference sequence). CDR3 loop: CASSIGLFNSPLHF. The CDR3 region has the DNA TGTGCCAGTAGTATAGGACTGTTTAATTCACCCCTCCACTTT.

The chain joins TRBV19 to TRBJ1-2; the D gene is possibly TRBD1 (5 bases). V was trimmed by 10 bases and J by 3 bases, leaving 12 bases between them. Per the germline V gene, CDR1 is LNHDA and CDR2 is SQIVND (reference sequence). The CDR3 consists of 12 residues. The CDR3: CAIPRGDYGYTF. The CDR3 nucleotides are TGTGCCATCCCACGGGGGGACTATGGCTACACCTTC.

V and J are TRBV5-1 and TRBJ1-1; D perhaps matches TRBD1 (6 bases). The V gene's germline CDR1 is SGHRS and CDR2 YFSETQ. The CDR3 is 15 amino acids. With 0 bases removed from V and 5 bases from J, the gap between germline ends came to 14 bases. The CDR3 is CASSLALQGRTEAFF. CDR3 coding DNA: TGCGCCAGCAGCTTGGCCTTGCAGGGGCGGACTGAAGCTTTCTTT. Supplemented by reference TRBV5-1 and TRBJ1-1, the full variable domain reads KAGVTQTPRYLIKTRGQQVTLSCSPISGHRSVSWYQQTPGQGLQFLFEYFSETQRNKGNFPGRFSGRQFSNSRSEMNVSTLELGDSALYLCASSLALQGRTEAFFGQGTRLTVV.

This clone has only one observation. CDR3 DNA sequence: TGTGCCAGCAGCCGAGACACAGGGTATAATGAAGCTTTCTTT. It yields the protein CASSRDTGYNEAFF. The chain is built from TRBV7-8 and TRBJ1-1, with D possibly matching TRBD1 (6 bases). Trimming took off 5 bases at V and 7 bases at J, with 17 bases between the two ends. From germline, CDR1 is SGHVS and CDR2 FQNEAQ. CDR3 size: 14 residues.

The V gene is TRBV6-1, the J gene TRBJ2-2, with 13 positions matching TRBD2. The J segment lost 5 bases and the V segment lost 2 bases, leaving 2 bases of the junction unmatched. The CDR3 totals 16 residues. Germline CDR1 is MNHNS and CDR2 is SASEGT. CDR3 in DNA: TGTGCCAGCAGTGAATTGGGACTAGCGGGAACCGGGGAGCTGTTTTTT. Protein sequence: CASSELGLAGTGELFF.

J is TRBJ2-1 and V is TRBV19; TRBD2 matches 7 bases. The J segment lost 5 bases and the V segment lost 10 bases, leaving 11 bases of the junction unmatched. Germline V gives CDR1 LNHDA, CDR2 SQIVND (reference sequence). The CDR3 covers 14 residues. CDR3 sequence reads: CATRPLAVNNEQFF. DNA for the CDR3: TGTGCCACCCGCCCCCTAGCGGTTAACAATGAGCAGTTCTTC.

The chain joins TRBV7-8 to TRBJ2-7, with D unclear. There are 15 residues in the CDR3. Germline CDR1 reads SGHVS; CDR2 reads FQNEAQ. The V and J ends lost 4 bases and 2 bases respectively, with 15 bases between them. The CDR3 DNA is TGTGCCAGCAGCTCCCTGGGCCCTCCCCCCTACGAGCAGTACTTC. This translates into CASSSLGPPPYEQYF.

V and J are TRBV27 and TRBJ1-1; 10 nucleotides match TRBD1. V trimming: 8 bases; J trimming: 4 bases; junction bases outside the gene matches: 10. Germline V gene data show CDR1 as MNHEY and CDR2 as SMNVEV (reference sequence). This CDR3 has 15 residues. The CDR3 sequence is CASGRQGAKSTEAFF. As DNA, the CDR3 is TGTGCCAGCGGTCGACAGGGGGCGAAGAGCACTGAAGCTTTCTTT.

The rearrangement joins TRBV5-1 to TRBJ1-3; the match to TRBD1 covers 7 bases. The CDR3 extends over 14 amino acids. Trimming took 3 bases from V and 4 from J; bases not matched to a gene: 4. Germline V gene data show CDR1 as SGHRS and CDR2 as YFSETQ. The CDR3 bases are TGCGCCAGCAGCTCAGGGGGATCCGGAAACACCATATATTTT. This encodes CASSSGGSGNTIYF.

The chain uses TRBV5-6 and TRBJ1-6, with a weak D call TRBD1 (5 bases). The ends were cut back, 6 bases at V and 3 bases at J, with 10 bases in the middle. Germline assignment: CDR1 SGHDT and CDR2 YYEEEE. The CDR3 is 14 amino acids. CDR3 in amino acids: CASTIDSYNSPLHF. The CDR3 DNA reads TGTGCCAGCACCATTGACAGCTATAATTCACCCCTCCACTTT. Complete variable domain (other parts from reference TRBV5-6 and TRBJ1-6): DAGVTQSPTHLIKTRGQQVTLRCSPKSGHDTVSWYQQALGQGPQFIFQYYEEEERQRGNFPDRFSGHQFPNYSSELNVNALLLGDSALYLCASTIDSYNSPLHFGNGTRLTVT.

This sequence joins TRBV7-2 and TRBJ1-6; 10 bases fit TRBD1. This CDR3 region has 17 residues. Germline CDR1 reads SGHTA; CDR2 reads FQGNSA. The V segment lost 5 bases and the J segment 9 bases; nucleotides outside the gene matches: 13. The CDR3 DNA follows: TGTGCCAGCAGCCCCCTCCTTCGGGACAGGGGCAGTTCACCCCTCCACTTT. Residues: CASSPLLRDRGSSPLHF.

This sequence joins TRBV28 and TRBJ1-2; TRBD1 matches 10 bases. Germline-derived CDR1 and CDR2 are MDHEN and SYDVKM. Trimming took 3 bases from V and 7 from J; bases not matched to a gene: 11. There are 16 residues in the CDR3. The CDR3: CASSFRSRDRGSGYTF. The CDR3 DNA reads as TGTGCCAGCAGTTTTCGTTCCCGGGACAGGGGATCTGGCTACACCTTC.

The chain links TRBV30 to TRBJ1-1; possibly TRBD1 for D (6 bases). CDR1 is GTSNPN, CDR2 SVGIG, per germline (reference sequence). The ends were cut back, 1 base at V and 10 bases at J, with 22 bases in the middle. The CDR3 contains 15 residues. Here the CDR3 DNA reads TGTGCCTGGAGTGAAGGGGGTAGGGTTCCGGCCCGAGCTTTCTTT. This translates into CAWSEGGRVPARAFF.

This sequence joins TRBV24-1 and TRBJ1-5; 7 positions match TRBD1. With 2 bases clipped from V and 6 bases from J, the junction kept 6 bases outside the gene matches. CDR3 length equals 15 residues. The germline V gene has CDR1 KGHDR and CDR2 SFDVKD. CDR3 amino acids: CATSDSRQGSQPQHF. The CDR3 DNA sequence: TGTGCCACCAGTGATTCTCGACAGGGAAGTCAGCCCCAGCATTTT.

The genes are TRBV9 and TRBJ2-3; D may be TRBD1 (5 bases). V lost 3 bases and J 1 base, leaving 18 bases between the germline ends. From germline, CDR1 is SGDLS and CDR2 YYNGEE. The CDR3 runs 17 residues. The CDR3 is CASSATPRVAGTDTQYF. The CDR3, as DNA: TGTGCCAGCAGCGCAACCCCCAGGGTAGCAGGCACAGATACGCAGTATTTT.

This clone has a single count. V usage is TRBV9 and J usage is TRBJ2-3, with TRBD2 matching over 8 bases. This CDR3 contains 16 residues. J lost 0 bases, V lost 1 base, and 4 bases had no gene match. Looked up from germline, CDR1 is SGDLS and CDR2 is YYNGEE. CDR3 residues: CASSVRSGVSTDTQYF. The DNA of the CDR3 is TGTGCCAGCAGCGTACGTAGCGGGGTTAGCACAGATACGCAGTATTTT.

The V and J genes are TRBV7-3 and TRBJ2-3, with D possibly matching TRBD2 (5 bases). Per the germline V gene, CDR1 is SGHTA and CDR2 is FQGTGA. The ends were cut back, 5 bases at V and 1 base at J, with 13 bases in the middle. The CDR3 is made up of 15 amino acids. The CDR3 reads CASSMAAGGTDTQYF. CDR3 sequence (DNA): TGTGCCAGCAGCATGGCCGCGGGCGGCACAGATACGCAGTATTTT.

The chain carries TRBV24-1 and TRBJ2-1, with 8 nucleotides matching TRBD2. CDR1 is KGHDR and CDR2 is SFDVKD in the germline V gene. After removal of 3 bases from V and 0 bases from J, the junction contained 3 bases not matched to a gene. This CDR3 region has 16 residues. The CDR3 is CATSDDRGGSYNEQFF. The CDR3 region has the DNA TGTGCCACCAGTGATGACCGGGGGGGCTCCTACAATGAGCAGTTCTTC.

CDR3 nucleotide sequence: TGTGCCAGCAGAGGAGGGGGCGGCGGGGAGCTGTTTTTT. It translates to CASRGGGGGELFF. The gene calls are TRBV6-5 and TRBJ2-2, with D tentatively TRBD1 (7 bases). This CDR3 contains 13 residues. CDR1 MNHEY and CDR2 SVGAGI come from the germline V gene. Trimming took 6 bases from V and 7 from J, leaving 12 bases between them.

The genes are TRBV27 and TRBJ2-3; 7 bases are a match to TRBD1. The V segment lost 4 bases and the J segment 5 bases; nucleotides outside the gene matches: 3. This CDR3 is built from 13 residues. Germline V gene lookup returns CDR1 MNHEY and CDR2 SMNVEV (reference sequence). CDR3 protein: CASSSPGGDTQYF. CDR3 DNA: TGTGCCAGCAGTTCCCCAGGGGGAGATACGCAGTATTTT.